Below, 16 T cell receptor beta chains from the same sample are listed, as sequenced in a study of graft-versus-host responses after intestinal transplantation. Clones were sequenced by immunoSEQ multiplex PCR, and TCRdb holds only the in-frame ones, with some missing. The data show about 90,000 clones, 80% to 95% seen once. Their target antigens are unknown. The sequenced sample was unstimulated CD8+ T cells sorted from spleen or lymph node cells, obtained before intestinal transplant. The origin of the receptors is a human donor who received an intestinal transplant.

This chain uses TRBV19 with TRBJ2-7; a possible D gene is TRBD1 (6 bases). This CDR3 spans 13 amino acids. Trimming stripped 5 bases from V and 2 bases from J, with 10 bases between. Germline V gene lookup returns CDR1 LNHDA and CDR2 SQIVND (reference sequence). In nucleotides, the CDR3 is TGTGCCAGTAGTTGGGGACACCCCTACGAGCAGTACTTC. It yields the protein CASSWGHPYEQYF.

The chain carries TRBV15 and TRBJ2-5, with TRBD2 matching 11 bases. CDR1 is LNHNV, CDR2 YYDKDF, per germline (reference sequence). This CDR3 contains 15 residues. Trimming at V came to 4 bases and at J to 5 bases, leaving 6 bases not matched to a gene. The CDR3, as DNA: TGTGCCACCAGCAAGGTAGCGGGGGGGTATGAGACCCAGTACTTC. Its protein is CATSKVAGGYETQYF.

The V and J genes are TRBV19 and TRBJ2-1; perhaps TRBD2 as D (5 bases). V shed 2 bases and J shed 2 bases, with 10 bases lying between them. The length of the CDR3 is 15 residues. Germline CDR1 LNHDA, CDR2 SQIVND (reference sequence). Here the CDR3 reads CASSILEGTYNEQFF. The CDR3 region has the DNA TGTGCCAGTAGTATACTAGAGGGCACCTACAATGAGCAGTTCTTC.

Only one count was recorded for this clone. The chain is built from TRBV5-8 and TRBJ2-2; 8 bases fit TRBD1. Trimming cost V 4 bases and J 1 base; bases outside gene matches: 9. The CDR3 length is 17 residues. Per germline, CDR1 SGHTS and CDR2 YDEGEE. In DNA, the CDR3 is TGTGCCAGCAGCCAATCCACCGGGACAGGGAACACCGGGGAGCTGTTTTTT. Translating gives CASSQSTGTGNTGELFF. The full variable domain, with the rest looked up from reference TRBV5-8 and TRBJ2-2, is EAGVTQSPTHLIKTRGQQATLRCSPISGHTSVYWYQQALGLGLQFLLWYDEGEERNRGNFPPRFSGRQFPNYSSELNVNALELEDSALYLCASSQSTGTGNTGELFFGEGSRLTVL.

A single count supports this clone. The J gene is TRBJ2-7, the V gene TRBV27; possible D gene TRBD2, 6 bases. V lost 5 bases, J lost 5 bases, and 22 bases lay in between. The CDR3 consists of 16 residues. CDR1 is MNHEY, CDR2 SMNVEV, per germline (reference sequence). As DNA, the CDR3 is TGTGCCAGCAGTCCATACCCGGGAAAACCGGGGGACGAGCAGTACTTC. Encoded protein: CASSPYPGKPGDEQYF.

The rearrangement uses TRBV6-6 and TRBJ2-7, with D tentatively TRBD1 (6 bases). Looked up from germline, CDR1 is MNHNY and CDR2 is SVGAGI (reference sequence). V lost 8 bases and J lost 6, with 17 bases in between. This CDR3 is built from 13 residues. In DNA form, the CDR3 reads TGTGCCAGCGTCCCAGGGGTGTCGTCCGAGCAGTACTTC. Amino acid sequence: CASVPGVSSEQYF.

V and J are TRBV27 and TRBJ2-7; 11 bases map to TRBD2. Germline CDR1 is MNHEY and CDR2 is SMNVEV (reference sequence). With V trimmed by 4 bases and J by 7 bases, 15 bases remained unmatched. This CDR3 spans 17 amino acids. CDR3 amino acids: CASSSISPVAGGEEQYF. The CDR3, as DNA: TGTGCCAGCAGTTCAATATCCCCCGTAGCGGGAGGGGAAGAGCAGTACTTC.

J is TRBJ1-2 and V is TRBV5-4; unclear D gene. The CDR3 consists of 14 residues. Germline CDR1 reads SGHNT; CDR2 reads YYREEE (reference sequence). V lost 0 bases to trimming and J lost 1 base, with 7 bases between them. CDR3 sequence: CASSLDTSNYGYTF. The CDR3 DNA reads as TGTGCCAGCAGCTTGGACACAAGTAACTATGGCTACACCTTC.

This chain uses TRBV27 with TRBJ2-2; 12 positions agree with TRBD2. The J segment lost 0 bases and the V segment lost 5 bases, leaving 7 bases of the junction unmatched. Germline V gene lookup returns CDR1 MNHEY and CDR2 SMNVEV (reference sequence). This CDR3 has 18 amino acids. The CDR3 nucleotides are TGTGCCAGCAGTACATTGACTAGCGGGGGACCGAACACCGGGGAGCTGTTTTTT. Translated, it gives CASSTLTSGGPNTGELFF.

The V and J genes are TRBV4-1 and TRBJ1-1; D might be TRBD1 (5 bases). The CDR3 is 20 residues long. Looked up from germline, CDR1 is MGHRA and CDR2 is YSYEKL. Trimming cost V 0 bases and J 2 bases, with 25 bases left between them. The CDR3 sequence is CASSQDFGPPRALFNTEAFF. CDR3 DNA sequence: TGCGCCAGCAGCCAAGATTTTGGCCCCCCCAGGGCGTTATTTAACACTGAAGCTTTCTTT.

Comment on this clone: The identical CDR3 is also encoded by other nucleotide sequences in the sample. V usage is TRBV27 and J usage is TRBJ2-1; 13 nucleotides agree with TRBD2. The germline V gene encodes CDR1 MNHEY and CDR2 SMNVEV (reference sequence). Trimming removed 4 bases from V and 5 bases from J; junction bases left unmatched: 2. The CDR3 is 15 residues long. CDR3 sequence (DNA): TGTGCCAGCAGTTCCGGGACTAGCGGGAACAATGAGCAGTTCTTC. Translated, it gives CASSSGTSGNNEQFF.

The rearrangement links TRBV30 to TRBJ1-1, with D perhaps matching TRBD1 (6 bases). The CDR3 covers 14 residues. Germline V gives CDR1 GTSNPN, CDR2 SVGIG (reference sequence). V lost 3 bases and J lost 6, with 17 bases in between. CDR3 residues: CAWSIDGGGSEAFF. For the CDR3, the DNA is TGTGCCTGGAGCATCGATGGGGGGGGCTCTGAAGCTTTCTTT.

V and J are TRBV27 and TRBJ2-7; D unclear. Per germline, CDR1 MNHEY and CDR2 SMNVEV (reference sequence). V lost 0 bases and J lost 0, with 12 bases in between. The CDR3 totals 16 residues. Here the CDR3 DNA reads TGTGCCAGCAGTTTATCGCCCACGGGTAGCTCCTACGAGCAGTACTTC. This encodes CASSLSPTGSSYEQYF.

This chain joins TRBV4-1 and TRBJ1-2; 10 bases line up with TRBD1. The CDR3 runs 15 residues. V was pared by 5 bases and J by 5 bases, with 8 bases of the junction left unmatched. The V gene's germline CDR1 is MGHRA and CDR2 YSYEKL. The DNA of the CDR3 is TGCGCCAGCAGCTTCACGGGGACAGGGGTGTATGGCTACACCTTC. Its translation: CASSFTGTGVYGYTF.

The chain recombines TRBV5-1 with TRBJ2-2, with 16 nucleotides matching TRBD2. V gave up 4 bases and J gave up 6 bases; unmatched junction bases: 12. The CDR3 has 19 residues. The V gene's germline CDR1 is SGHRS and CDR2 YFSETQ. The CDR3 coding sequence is TGCGCCAGCAGCGCGGGACTAGCGGGGGGGCCGGTCGTCGCCGGGGAGCTGTTTTTT. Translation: CASSAGLAGGPVVAGELFF.

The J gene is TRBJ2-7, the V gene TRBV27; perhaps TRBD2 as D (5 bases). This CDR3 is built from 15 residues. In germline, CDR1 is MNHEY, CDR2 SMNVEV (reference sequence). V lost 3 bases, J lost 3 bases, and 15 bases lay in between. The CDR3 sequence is CASSFVGNSFYEQYF. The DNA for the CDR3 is TGTGCCAGCAGTTTCGTCGGGAATTCATTCTACGAGCAGTACTTC.